One and the same sample provided the 26 T cell receptor beta chains below, sequenced in a study of blood T cell repertoires in COVID-19. Clones were read by immunoSEQ multiplex PCR, and TCRdb kept only the in-frame ones, dropping some. Of 200,000 to 250,000 clones in the sample, approximately 77% were seen once. Material for sequencing was peripheral blood. The receptors stem from a woman aged 80 or over with acute or convalescent COVID-19.

The rearrangement uses TRBV5-4 and TRBJ1-6, with 10 bases identical to TRBD1. The CDR3 runs 12 residues. The trim removed 7 bases at V and 10 bases at J, leaving 2 bases unmatched. CDR1 and CDR2 (germline): SGHNT, YYREEE (reference sequence). The CDR3 reads CASRDRGSPLHF. CDR3 sequence (DNA): TGTGCCAGCCGGGACAGGGGCTCACCCCTCCACTTT.

The chain uses TRBV2 and TRBJ2-2, with TRBD1 as a possible D gene (5 bases). The CDR3 runs to 16 residues. Trimming pared 5 bases from V and 2 bases from J, leaving 15 bases between. The germline V gene encodes CDR1 SNHLY and CDR2 FYNNEI. The CDR3 DNA reads as TGTGCCAGCAGTCCGTCGGGCCAGGGTAACACCGGGGAGCTGTTTTTT. It translates to CASSPSGQGNTGELFF.

The chain recombines TRBV6-5 with TRBJ1-2; D uncertain. The V and J ends lost 8 bases and 6 bases respectively, with 13 bases between them. Germline CDR1 and CDR2: MNHEY and SVGAGI. The CDR3 covers 12 residues. As DNA, the CDR3 is TGTGCCAGCCAACTGACTCGGGATGGCTACACCTTC. It translates to CASQLTRDGYTF.

This chain links TRBV7-3 with TRBJ2-1, with D possibly matching TRBD2 (6 bases). From germline, CDR1 is SGHTA and CDR2 FQGTGA. Trimming left V 4 bases short and J 9 bases short, with 22 bases between. The CDR3 runs to 16 residues. CDR3 coding DNA: TGTGCCAGCAGCTACGGCCCCCCGGGAGCGAACGTTGAGCAGTTCTTC. Protein product: CASSYGPPGANVEQFF.

The CDR3 bases are TGTGCCAGCTCCGGATCGGGGGGGGCAGATACGCAGTATTTT. Translation gives CASSGSGGADTQYF. V is TRBV18 and J is TRBJ2-3; 8 bases align to TRBD2. J lost 4 bases, V lost 6 bases, and 6 bases had no gene match. CDR3 length: 14 amino acids. From germline, CDR1 is KGHSH and CDR2 LQKENI.

The chain uses TRBV7-9 and TRBJ2-3; D is ambiguous. CDR3 length: 14 amino acids. Germline CDR1 SEHNR, CDR2 FQNEAQ (reference sequence). V lost 5 bases and J 1 base, leaving 10 bases between the germline ends. The DNA for the CDR3 is TGTGCCAGCAGCCCGGGTCGGGGCACAGATACGCAGTATTTT. Translated, it gives CASSPGRGTDTQYF.

V gene TRBV7-6 combines with J gene TRBJ2-3; 8 nucleotides line up with TRBD2. V gave up 5 bases and J gave up 3 bases; unmatched junction bases: 7. The V gene's germline CDR1 is SGHVS and CDR2 FNYEAQ. There are 15 residues in the CDR3. In DNA form, the CDR3 reads TGTGCCAGCAGCATCTCGGGGGGGTATACAGATACGCAGTATTTT. Translation gives CASSISGGYTDTQYF.

This rearrangement joins TRBV2 to TRBJ1-2, with TRBD1 matching over 10 bases. The CDR3 consists of 13 residues. The junction had 7 bases not matched to a gene; V was cut back by 8 bases and J by 7 bases. The germline gives CDR1 SNHLY, CDR2 FYNNEI. The CDR3 protein is CASSTTGGFGYTF. The CDR3 bases are TGTGCCAGCTCAACGACAGGGGGCTTTGGCTACACCTTC.

This chain uses TRBV30 with TRBJ2-3; 12 bases map to TRBD2. Germline V CDR1 and CDR2: GTSNPN, SVGIG (reference sequence). Losses at the gene ends were 7 bases for V and 6 bases for J; bases not matched to a gene: 8. The CDR3 is 14 residues long. The CDR3 is CAFETSGSQDTQYF. The CDR3 DNA follows: TGTGCCTTCGAGACTAGCGGGAGCCAGGATACGCAGTATTTT.

This clone was found a few times. The chain joins TRBV6-6 to TRBJ2-2; 9 bases map to TRBD1. The trim removed 7 bases at V and 2 bases at J, leaving 8 bases unmatched. The CDR3 loop spans 16 amino acids. Germline V lookup: CDR1 MNHNY, CDR2 SVGAGI (reference sequence). In DNA, the CDR3 is TGTGCCAGCACTACAGGGGGCGGAAGAAACACCGGGGAGCTGTTTTTT. This codes for CASTTGGGRNTGELFF.

V usage is TRBV2 and J usage is TRBJ1-4; D might be TRBD1 (5 bases). CDR3 length: 14 amino acids. V was trimmed by 7 bases and J by 4 bases, leaving 13 bases between them. The germline gives CDR1 SNHLY, CDR2 FYNNEI. For the CDR3, the DNA is TGTGCCAGCACTCGGACATGGAGTAATGAAAAACTGTTTTTT. Translating it yields CASTRTWSNEKLFF.

This clone was seen once. The chain has TRBV20-1 and TRBJ2-7, with 7 bases lining up with TRBD2. The CDR3 consists of 13 residues. V lost 3 bases to trimming and J lost 3 bases; unmatched junction nucleotides: 5. CDR1 is DFQATT, CDR2 SNEGSKA, per germline (reference sequence). The CDR3 coding sequence is TGCAGTGCTAGTGCCGGGGGGATCTACGAGCAGTACTTC. It is translated as CSASAGGIYEQYF.

The chain couples TRBV5-8 to TRBJ1-4; tentatively, D is TRBD1 (6 bases). The V end was cut by 4 bases, the J end by 13 bases, with 20 bases between. Per the germline V gene, CDR1 is SGHTS and CDR2 is YDEGEE. This CDR3 is built from 14 residues. The CDR3 reads CASSTIGTISGLFF. DNA of the CDR3: TGTGCCAGCAGCACCATAGGGACAATCTCTGGACTGTTTTTT.

V usage is TRBV7-3 and J usage is TRBJ2-3; 8 bases line up with TRBD1. V was clipped by 5 bases and J by 0 bases; unmatched bases: 7. Per the germline V gene, CDR1 is SGHTA and CDR2 is FQGTGA. There are 16 residues in the CDR3. The CDR3 coding sequence is TGTGCCAGCAGCCCCAGACAGGGGCACAGCACAGATACGCAGTATTTT. It translates to CASSPRQGHSTDTQYF.

The chain combines TRBV7-2 with TRBJ2-2; a possible D gene is TRBD1 (6 bases). CDR1 and CDR2 (germline): SGHTA, FQGNSA. The germline V and J ends were trimmed by 4 bases and 0 bases, with 12 bases remaining between them. CDR3 length: 16 residues. The CDR3 nucleotides are TGTGCCAGCAGCTCGCTAGGGGGAGCGAACACCGGGGAGCTGTTTTTT. Translating gives CASSSLGGANTGELFF.

The CDR3 DNA reads TGTGCCTGGAGTAGGGGATCAGGCGGTCAGCCCCAGCATTTT. Protein: CAWSRGSGGQPQHF. V and J are TRBV30 and TRBJ1-5; maybe TRBD1 (5 bases). Trimming shortened V by 2 bases and J by 6 bases, and 14 bases separated the two germline ends. There are 14 residues in the CDR3. Per germline, CDR1 GTSNPN and CDR2 SVGIG (reference sequence).

The chain combines TRBV19 with TRBJ2-3; 7 bases align to TRBD1. CDR1 and CDR2 (germline): LNHDA, SQIVND (reference sequence). The V and J ends lost 5 bases and 2 bases, in that order; junction bases with no gene match: 7. The CDR3 covers 15 residues. The CDR3 DNA reads TGTGCCAGTAGTCGAAGGGGGACAGACACAGATACGCAGTATTTT. It codes for CASSRRGTDTDTQYF.

The V and J genes are TRBV6-5 and TRBJ2-1, with 7 bases fitting TRBD1. Trimming took 2 bases from V and 0 from J; bases not matched to a gene: 4. Germline CDR1 MNHEY, CDR2 SVGAGI. The CDR3 loop spans 16 amino acids. CDR3 sequence (DNA): TGTGCCAGCAGTTACACGGGACAGAGCTCCTACAATGAGCAGTTCTTC. Its protein is CASSYTGQSSYNEQFF.

The chain carries TRBV7-2 and TRBJ2-3; 11 bases match TRBD2. Germline CDR1 is SGHTA and CDR2 is FQGNSA. V shed 5 bases, J shed 4 bases, and the junction held 17 bases outside the gene matches. The CDR3 has 19 amino acids. CDR3 bases: TGTGCCAGCAGCCTACGGCTAGCGGGGGGATCACTCTTACCAGATACGCAGTATTTT. Translating gives CASSLRLAGGSLLPDTQYF.

The chain combines TRBV18 with TRBJ1-2, with 8 bases identical to TRBD1. The germline V gene encodes CDR1 KGHSH and CDR2 LQKENI. The CDR3 runs 15 residues. Trimming at V came to 2 bases and at J to 4 bases, leaving 6 bases not matched to a gene. Here the CDR3 reads CASSPGQGGSYGYTF. The CDR3 bases are TGTGCCAGCTCACCAGGACAGGGTGGGAGCTATGGCTACACCTTC.

This clone was picked up one time. V gene TRBV2 combines with J gene TRBJ2-1, with 12 bases aligning to TRBD1. V trimming: 8 bases; J trimming: 7 bases; junction bases outside the gene matches: 6. This CDR3 is 14 amino acids long. CDR1 is SNHLY, CDR2 FYNNEI, per germline. CDR3 DNA: TGTGCCAGCTTGGGACAGGGGGCGGGAAATGAGCAGTTCTTC. Amino acids: CASLGQGAGNEQFF.

The chain employs TRBV11-3 and TRBJ2-3; the match to TRBD2 covers 10 bases. Germline CDR1 SGHNT, CDR2 YENEEA. V was pared by 3 bases and J by 3 bases, with 9 bases of the junction left unmatched. This CDR3 is 17 amino acids long. CDR3 region: CASSLDWTSGPTDTQYF. The CDR3 bases are TGTGCCAGCAGCTTGGACTGGACTAGCGGCCCGACAGATACGCAGTATTTT. Full variable domain (rest looked up from reference TRBV11-3 and TRBJ2-3): EAGVVQSPRYKIIEKKQPVAFWCNPISGHNTLYWYLQNLGQGPELLIRYENEEAVDDSQLPKDRFSAERLKGVDSTLKIQPAELGDSAVYLCASSLDWTSGPTDTQYFGPGTRLTVL.

The J gene is TRBJ1-5, the V gene TRBV28; D call uncertain. This CDR3 region has 11 residues. The V end was cut by 6 bases, the J end by 4 bases, with 4 bases between. Germline-derived CDR1 and CDR2 are MDHEN and SYDVKM. The CDR3 reads CASRSNQPQHF. The DNA of the CDR3 is TGTGCCAGCAGGTCAAATCAGCCCCAGCATTTT.

For the CDR3, the DNA is TGTGCCAGCAGTGGGAGGGGGGGGAATTCACCCCTCCACTTT. The encoded protein is CASSGRGGNSPLHF. The chain combines TRBV2 with TRBJ1-6; D possibly corresponds to TRBD1 (6 bases). The CDR3 totals 14 residues. Looked up from germline, CDR1 is SNHLY and CDR2 is FYNNEI. V lost 4 bases, J lost 7 bases, and 11 bases lay in between. Full variable domain (outside the CDR3, taken from reference TRBV2 and TRBJ1-6): EPEVTQTPSHQVTQMGQEVILRCVPISNHLYFYWYRQILGQKVEFLVSFYNNEISEKSEIFDDQFSVERPDGSNFTLKIRSTKLEDSAMYFCASSGRGGNSPLHFGNGTRLTVT.

This chain connects TRBV18 to TRBJ2-3; 11 bases map to TRBD2. With 3 bases clipped from V and 5 bases from J, the junction kept 4 bases outside the gene matches. Germline CDR1 KGHSH, CDR2 LQKENI. This CDR3 spans 15 amino acids. CDR3 protein: CASSPLAGGQDTQYF. As DNA, the CDR3 is TGTGCCAGCTCACCCTTAGCGGGGGGGCAAGATACGCAGTATTTT.

The V gene is TRBV3-1 (or the pseudogene TRBV3-2), the J gene TRBJ1-2; 8 bases match TRBD1. The CDR3 has 13 residues. Trimming removed 0 bases from V and 8 bases from J; junction bases left unmatched: 2. Germline V gene sequence: CDR1 LGHDT, CDR2 YNNKEL (reference sequence). The CDR3 reads CASSQDNRGGYTF. In DNA form, the CDR3 reads TGTGCCAGCAGCCAAGACAACAGGGGGGGCTACACCTTC.